This T cell receptor (beta chain) appears in the sequencing data of a study of early stage breast cancer tumors (dated 2017 in TCRdb). General notes on the study: Of the roughly 15 invasive breast tumors, about a dozen were found to be estrogen receptor-positive, progesterone receptor-positive and HER2-negative. The average read coverage per sample was around 9-fold. About 65% of the 12 ER+/PR+/HER2- tumors were invasive ductal carcinomas, while the other four were invasive lobular carcinomas. The samples as a whole yielded around 2.4 million detected templates, corresponding to roughly 1.1 million unique clonotypes. Overall study outcomes, separate from this receptor: Enriched TCRB sequences shared across patients were mostly commonly generated sequences, unlikely to play an important role in the tumor microenvironment. Compared with adjacent normal breast tissue, tumors had about 2.5-fold higher T cell density and higher clonality. Sequencing bulk genomic DNA from unsorted cells could not capture chain pairing or functional markers like CD4, CD8 and FOXP3. Repertoires from blood and normal breast were more alike than repertoires from blood and tumor, and in about 90% of the 16 patients, comparing each tissue with blood separated tumor from normal. Because the cohort was small, a breakdown by tumor subtype could not be done.

To note about this clone: Which antigen it targets is not known. No base quality values were provided; no much bigger clone lies one nucleotide off.

Each sample was amplified in two independent genomic DNA replicates, using approximately 550 ng for blood and roughly 1.5 ug for tumor or normal breast. TCRB sequencing of genomic DNA was carried out with the ImmunoSeq Intro kit according to the manufacturer's instructions. The multiplex PCR ran for 30 to 35 cycles using proprietary primers and spike-in control sequences for absolute quantification. Single-end 150-bp reads were used to sequence an 87-bp fragment spanning the CDR3 and the flanking V and J genes. Each lane of an Illumina MiSeq running version 3.0 chemistry carried seven multiplexed samples, with two replicates apiece. The authors' analysis ran thus. The vendor's proprietary pipeline processed the raw data and merged both replicates into a single result for each sample. Productive rearrangements sharing the V-gene family, CDR3 amino acid sequence and J-gene segment were defined as clonotypes. Clonality was computed as 1 minus the normalized Shannon entropy (Pielou evenness) of TCRB abundances. T cell density was estimated as total templates divided by the number of input cells, with the number of input cells inferred from the DNA input amount. Recon was used with default parameters to estimate total repertoire diversity and clonality. A clonotype was considered tumor-enriched if its abundance in tumor exceeded 0.1% and was at least 32-fold higher than its abundance in normal breast. Held by TCRdb, this immuneACCESS table contains in-frame sequences only and omits some clones. Under half of the omission traces to an unresolved V gene where checked; the cause of the rest is unknown. From that table come the V and J calls and clone size; the DNA was used to work out D and trimming. The sample profile shows 9,500 to 12,000 clones; about four fifths of them were found once. The ten largest clonotypes hold approximately 15% of the sample.

About 18-50 mg of tumor tissue was diced, and more than 2.5 ug of DNA was typically obtained. The study profiled bulk TCR beta-chain repertoires in matched peripheral blood, tumor and adjacent normal breast tissue taken from fewer than 20 patients with early-stage breast cancer. After resection, tumor tissue identified by eye was cut out and put into prechilled RNAlater. A TissueLyser II was used to homogenize diced tumor tissue (about 19-50 mg) in RLTplus buffer containing beta-mercaptoethanol and antifoaming agent. The Qiagen AllPrep DNA/RNA Mini kit was used for genomic DNA extraction. The CDR3, from cysteine to phenylalanine, totals 13 residues. CDR3 DNA only is kept here, 39 bases in frame from base 1. V was cut back by 9 bases and J by 1 base, leaving a gap of 12 bases between them. Based on the germline V gene (reference sequence), the CDR1 and CDR2 sequences are LNHDA and SQIVND.

The sequenced sample consisted of breast tumor tissue. The chain uses TRBV19 and TRBJ1-1, and perhaps TRBD1 as D gene, on 5 matching bases. This receptor was identified in a person aged 65 to 85 with breast cancer. At the DNA level, the sequence is TGTGCCAGCGATGACAGACAGAACACTGAAGCTTTCTTT. It translates as CASDDRQNTEAFF.